The T cell receptor beta chain under discussion was sequenced for a study of blood T cell repertoires in COVID-19. The overall study: Researchers got acute and convalescent COVID-19 samples from the United States, Italy and Spain.

This table comes from immunoSEQ multiplex PCR, and its TCRdb copy is limited to in-frame clones, with some not included. The repertoire holds 250,000 or so clones, with roughly 84% as singletons. The study drew participants aged about 18 to 89 years from some 23 US areas. Cohort placement rested on clinical history that participants reported themselves. This CDR3 comprises 15 residues. V was clipped by 0 bases and J by 4 bases, with 14 bases between them. Germline V CDR1 and CDR2: SGHDT, YYEEEE. This rearrangement joins TRBV5-6 to TRBJ2-7; D is unresolved. Sequenced input: PBMCs or T cells enriched from blood (not recorded which). The sequence came from a man between 45 and 60 years old who had recovered from COVID-19. CDR3 sequence reads: CASSLGYQTQYEQYF. The CDR3 region has the DNA TGTGCCAGCAGCTTGGGGTACCAAACCCAGTACGAGCAGTACTTC. Drawing the rest from reference TRBV5-6 and TRBJ2-7, the complete variable domain is DAGVTQSPTHLIKTRGQQVTLRCSPKSGHDTVSWYQQALGQGPQFIFQYYEEEERQRGNFPDRFSGHQFPNYSSELNVNALLLGDSALYLCASSLGYQTQYEQYFGPGTRLTVT.